One and the same sample provided the 22 T cell receptor beta chains below, sequenced in a study of cytomegalovirus exposure and HLA in healthy donors (dated by TCRdb to 2015 to 2018). Libraries came from the immunoSEQ multiplex PCR assay. A mixture of 60 forward primers for TCR Vbeta segments and 13 reverse primers for TCR Jbeta segments was used in the multiplex PCR. TCRdb took this table from immuneACCESS and kept in-frame rearrangements with V and J called. Such tables lack part of the clones; where checked against another copy, unresolved V genes explain under half of the gap, and the rest is unexplained. Counted in this sample were roughly 140,000 clones; 70% to 75% of them appeared once. The top ten constitute around 1.6% of the sample. Sequencing was carried out using PBMCs. The receptors were gathered from a woman in her 30s in good health and CMV-seronegative.

This clone was observed a single time. The rearrangement links TRBV19 to TRBJ2-2, with D perhaps matching TRBD2 (6 bases). CDR1 and CDR2 (germline): LNHDA, SQIVND (reference sequence). Trimming removed 7 bases at V and 4 bases at J, with 16 bases between. This CDR3 is built from 15 residues. CDR3 nucleotide sequence: TGTGCCAGTAATTCGGACGGAGCGGGCACCGGGGAGCTGTTTTTT. This encodes CASNSDGAGTGELFF.

This clone was detected ten times or more. Distinct nucleotide sequences in the sample also encode this CDR3. For the CDR3, the DNA is TGTGCCAGTAGTACCCCGGACACTGAAGCTTTCTTT. This encodes CASSTPDTEAFF. The chain is built from TRBV19 and TRBJ1-1; D is undetermined. Trimming took 4 bases from V and 3 from J, leaving 6 bases between them. CDR3 length: 12 amino acids. The germline V gene has CDR1 LNHDA and CDR2 SQIVND (reference sequence).

V usage is TRBV11-2 and J usage is TRBJ2-3; 12 bases are a match to TRBD2. With V trimmed by 6 bases and J by 4 bases, 2 bases remained unmatched. Germline V gene sequence: CDR1 SGHAT, CDR2 FQNNGV. This CDR3 contains 14 residues. DNA for the CDR3: TGTGCCAGCAGAAGACTAGCGGGAGCAGATACGCAGTATTTT. Protein: CASRRLAGADTQYF.

The chain recombines TRBV23-1 with TRBJ1-1; 9 bases fit TRBD1. TRBV23-1 is an ORF; its function is uncertain. The trim removed 8 bases at V and 4 bases at J, leaving 8 bases unmatched. CDR3 size: 14 residues. The CDR3 nucleotides read TGCGCCAGCGAACAGGGGGCAGGGAGCACTGAAGCTTTCTTT. Residues: CASEQGAGSTEAFF.

This clone was seen a handful of times. J is TRBJ2-7 and V is TRBV5-1; possibly TRBD2 for D (6 bases). Trimming took off 7 bases at V and 4 bases at J, with 12 bases between the two ends. This CDR3 has 12 residues. Germline-derived CDR1 and CDR2 are SGHRS and YFSETQ. The CDR3 region is CASGTEGYEQYF. In nucleotides, the CDR3 is TGCGCCAGCGGGACGGAGGGGTACGAGCAGTACTTC.

Written as DNA, the CDR3 is TGTGCCAGCAGCGTAGAGGGAGACAGGGACAATGAGCAGTTCTTC. Protein: CASSVEGDRDNEQFF. The chain couples TRBV9 to TRBJ2-1; 7 positions match TRBD1. The CDR3 is made up of 15 amino acids. Losses at the gene ends were 0 bases for V and 5 bases for J; bases not matched to a gene: 5. CDR1 and CDR2 (germline): SGDLS, YYNGEE.

The gene calls are TRBV25-1 and TRBJ2-7; D is possibly TRBD2 (6 bases). Between the trimmed V and J ends, which lost 4 bases and 0 bases, there was a span of 16 bases. From germline, CDR1 is MGHDK and CDR2 SYGVNS. The CDR3 has 16 residues. Here the CDR3 reads CASSAPPGGASYEQYF. The CDR3 DNA follows: TGTGCCAGCAGTGCCCCTCCTGGCGGGGCCTCCTACGAGCAGTACTTC.

This chain uses TRBV18 with TRBJ2-7; tentative D call: TRBD2 (5 bases). CDR3 size: 14 residues. Trimming cost V 6 bases and J 2 bases, with 14 bases left between them. The germline V gene has CDR1 KGHSH and CDR2 LQKENI. The CDR3 coding sequence is TGTGCCAGCTCGCCGGACGGGAACCCCTACGAGCAGTACTTC. It yields the protein CASSPDGNPYEQYF.

This clone was recorded once. V and J are TRBV5-4 and TRBJ2-1; 12 bases agree with TRBD2. CDR1 is SGHNT, CDR2 YYREEE, per germline (reference sequence). The CDR3 is 16 residues long. Trimming cost V 4 bases and J 8 bases; bases outside gene matches: 10. The CDR3 coding sequence is TGTGCCAGCAGCCCCGGAGGACTAGCGGGATCGGATGAGCAGTTCTTC. As protein: CASSPGGLAGSDEQFF.

The genes are TRBV29-1 and TRBJ2-1; 11 bases are shared with TRBD2. Per the germline V gene, CDR1 is SQVTM and CDR2 is ANQGSEA. J lost 3 bases, V lost 5 bases, and 3 bases had no gene match. The CDR3 is made up of 14 amino acids. CDR3 region: CSVLSGRVYNEQFF. For the CDR3, the DNA is TGCAGCGTTCTTAGCGGGAGGGTCTACAATGAGCAGTTCTTC.

The rearrangement uses TRBV2 and TRBJ2-2; 9 bases are shared with TRBD1. This CDR3 has 15 amino acids. J was trimmed by 5 bases and V by 4 bases; bases with no gene match: 5. Germline CDR1 is SNHLY and CDR2 is FYNNEI. CDR3 DNA: TGTGCCAGCAGTGCGGGACAGGGAGGAACCGGGGAGCTGTTTTTT. Its translation: CASSAGQGGTGELFF.

The V and J genes are TRBV10-1 and TRBJ1-6; weak D call: TRBD1 (6 bases). CDR3 length: 17 residues. V lost 3 bases, J lost 3 bases, and 15 bases lay in between. CDR1 is WNHNN and CDR2 is SYGVQD in the germline V gene (reference sequence). The CDR3: CASSDYREMDYNSPLHF. The CDR3 bases are TGCGCCAGCAGTGATTACAGGGAAATGGACTATAATTCACCCCTCCACTTT.

The rearrangement joins TRBV2 to TRBJ2-5, with a weak D call TRBD1 (6 bases). Germline V gives CDR1 SNHLY, CDR2 FYNNEI. V shed 4 bases and J shed 5 bases, with 17 bases lying between them. The CDR3 runs 15 residues. The CDR3 spells CASSGTAVRGETQYF. The CDR3 DNA reads TGTGCCAGCAGTGGGACAGCCGTAAGGGGGGAGACCCAGTACTTC. Full variable domain (rest looked up from reference TRBV2 and TRBJ2-5): EPEVTQTPSHQVTQMGQEVILRCVPISNHLYFYWYRQILGQKVEFLVSFYNNEISEKSEIFDDQFSVERPDGSNFTLKIRSTKLEDSAMYFCASSGTAVRGETQYFGPGTRLLVL.

The chain has TRBV11-2 and TRBJ2-3; D ambiguous. CDR1 is SGHAT, CDR2 FQNNGV, per germline. V was pared by 5 bases and J by 0 bases, with 12 bases between. The CDR3 covers 15 residues. The CDR3 spells CASSISSTSTDTQYF. CDR3 sequence (DNA): TGTGCCAGCAGCATCTCCTCAACAAGCACAGATACGCAGTATTTT.

The chain employs TRBV5-1 and TRBJ2-1; 7 positions match TRBD2. The germline V gene encodes CDR1 SGHRS and CDR2 YFSETQ. The V segment lost 0 bases and the J segment 0 bases; nucleotides outside the gene matches: 3. The CDR3 loop spans 16 amino acids. The DNA for the CDR3 is TGCGCCAGCAGCTTGGGGGGGGGTTACTCCTACAATGAGCAGTTCTTC. Its protein product is CASSLGGGYSYNEQFF.

The chain has TRBV9 and TRBJ2-1, with 9 positions matching TRBD1. The CDR3 has 15 residues. Germline-derived CDR1 and CDR2 are SGDLS and YYNGEE. The V and J ends lost 0 bases and 8 bases, in that order; junction bases with no gene match: 6. CDR3 amino acids: CASSVEDRGRDEQFF. CDR3 sequence (DNA): TGTGCCAGCAGCGTAGAGGACAGGGGTCGAGATGAGCAGTTCTTC. Full variable domain (missing parts from reference TRBV9 and TRBJ2-1): DSGVTQTPKHLITATGQRVTLRCSPRSGDLSVYWYQQSLDQGLQFLIQYYNGEERAKGNILERFSAQQFPDLHSELNLSSLELGDSALYFCASSVEDRGRDEQFFGPGTRLTVL.

V usage is TRBV5-6 and J usage is TRBJ2-1, with 12 nucleotides matching TRBD2. The germline V gene has CDR1 SGHDT and CDR2 YYEEEE. After removal of 0 bases from V and 8 bases from J, the junction contained 3 bases not matched to a gene. The CDR3 is 15 residues long. CDR3 bases: TGTGCCAGCAGCTTGGGACTAGCGGGAGAGGATGAGCAGTTCTTC. Translation gives CASSLGLAGEDEQFF.

The CDR3 DNA reads TGTGCCAGCTCACCAGGGTACGCAGGTGGGTTCAACACTGAAGCTTTCTTT. This translates into CASSPGYAGGFNTEAFF. The chain couples TRBV18 to TRBJ1-1, with no clear D. The CDR3 is 17 amino acids. CDR1 and CDR2 (germline): KGHSH, LQKENI. The germline V and J ends were trimmed by 2 bases and 2 bases, with 18 bases remaining between them. Supplemented by reference TRBV18 and TRBJ1-1, the full variable domain reads NAGVMQNPRHLVRRRGQEARLRCSPMKGHSHVYWYRQLPEEGLKFMVYLQKENIIDESGMPKERFSAEFPKEGPSILRIQQVVRGDSAAYFCASSPGYAGGFNTEAFFGQGTRLTVV.

This clone was counted a few times. The chain links TRBV30 to TRBJ1-1; D not resolved. Germline CDR1 is GTSNPN and CDR2 is SVGIG (reference sequence). V was trimmed by 4 bases and J by 1 base, leaving 10 bases between them. This CDR3 contains 13 residues. In DNA, the CDR3 is TGTGCCTGGATGTGGCATACGAACACTGAAGCTTTCTTT. This encodes CAWMWHTNTEAFF.

The chain joins TRBV29-1 to TRBJ2-7, with D perhaps TRBD2 (5 bases). Trimming removed 4 bases from V and 5 bases from J, with 12 bases in between. This CDR3 has 12 residues. Germline CDR1 reads SQVTM; CDR2 reads ANQGSEA. The CDR3 protein is CSVAGIGDEQYF. CDR3 coding DNA: TGCAGCGTTGCTGGTATCGGGGACGAGCAGTACTTC.

The sample holds a few counts of this clone. The V gene is TRBV7-9, the J gene TRBJ1-5, with a weak D call TRBD1 (5 bases). Trimming cost V 1 base and J 0 bases, with 7 bases left between them. CDR1 is SEHNR and CDR2 is FQNEAQ in the germline V gene (reference sequence). The CDR3 is made up of 15 amino acids. The DNA for the CDR3 is TGTGCCAGCAGCTTAGACGGGGGTAGCAATCAGCCCCAGCATTTT. Translated, it gives CASSLDGGSNQPQHF.

The rearrangement joins TRBV7-3 to TRBJ1-1, with unresolved D. Germline loops: CDR1 SGHTA, CDR2 FQGTGA. V lost 3 bases and J lost 0, with 14 bases in between. This CDR3 contains 16 residues. The CDR3 sequence: CASSLIRHSMNTEAFF. The CDR3 DNA follows: TGTGCCAGCAGCTTGATTCGTCATAGTATGAACACTGAAGCTTTCTTT.